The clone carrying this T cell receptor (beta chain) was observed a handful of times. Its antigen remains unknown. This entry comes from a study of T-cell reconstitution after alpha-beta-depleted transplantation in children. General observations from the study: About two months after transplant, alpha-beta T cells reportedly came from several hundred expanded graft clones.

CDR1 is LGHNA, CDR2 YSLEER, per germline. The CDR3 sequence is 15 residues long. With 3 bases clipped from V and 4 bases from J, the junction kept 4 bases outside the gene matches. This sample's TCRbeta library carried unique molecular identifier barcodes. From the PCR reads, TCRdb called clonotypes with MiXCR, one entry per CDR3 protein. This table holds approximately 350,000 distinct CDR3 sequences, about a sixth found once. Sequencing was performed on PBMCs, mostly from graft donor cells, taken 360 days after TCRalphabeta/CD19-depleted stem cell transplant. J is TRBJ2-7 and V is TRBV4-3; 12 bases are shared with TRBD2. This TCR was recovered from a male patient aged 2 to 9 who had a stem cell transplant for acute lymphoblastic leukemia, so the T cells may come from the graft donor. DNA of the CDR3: TGCGCCAGCAGCCATTCCGGACTAGCGGGGTACGAGCAGTACTTC. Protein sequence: CASSHSGLAGYEQYF.